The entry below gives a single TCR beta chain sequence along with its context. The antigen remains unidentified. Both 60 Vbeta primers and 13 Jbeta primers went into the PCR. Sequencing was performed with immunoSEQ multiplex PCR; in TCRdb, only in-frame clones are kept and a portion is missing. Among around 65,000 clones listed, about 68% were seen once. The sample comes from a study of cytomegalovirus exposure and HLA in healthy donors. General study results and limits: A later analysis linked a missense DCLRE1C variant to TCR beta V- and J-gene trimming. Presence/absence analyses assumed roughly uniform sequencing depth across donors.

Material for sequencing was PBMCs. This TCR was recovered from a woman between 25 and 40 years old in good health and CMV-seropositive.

The CDR3 reads CASSRDRGQHEQYF. CDR3 coding DNA: TGTGCCAGCAGCCGGGACAGGGGGCAACACGAGCAGTACTTC. V and J are TRBV7-2 and TRBJ2-7; 12 bases agree with TRBD1. CDR3 size: 14 residues. The V gene's germline CDR1 is SGHTA and CDR2 FQGNSA. With 5 bases clipped from V and 5 bases from J, the junction kept 4 bases outside the gene matches. Variable domain in full (rest from reference TRBV7-2 and TRBJ2-7): GAGVSQSPSNKVTEKGKDVELRCDPISGHTALYWYRQSLGQGLEFLIYFQGNSAPDKSGLPSDRFSAERTGGSVSTLTIQRTQQEDSAVYLCASSRDRGQHEQYFGPGTRLTVT.